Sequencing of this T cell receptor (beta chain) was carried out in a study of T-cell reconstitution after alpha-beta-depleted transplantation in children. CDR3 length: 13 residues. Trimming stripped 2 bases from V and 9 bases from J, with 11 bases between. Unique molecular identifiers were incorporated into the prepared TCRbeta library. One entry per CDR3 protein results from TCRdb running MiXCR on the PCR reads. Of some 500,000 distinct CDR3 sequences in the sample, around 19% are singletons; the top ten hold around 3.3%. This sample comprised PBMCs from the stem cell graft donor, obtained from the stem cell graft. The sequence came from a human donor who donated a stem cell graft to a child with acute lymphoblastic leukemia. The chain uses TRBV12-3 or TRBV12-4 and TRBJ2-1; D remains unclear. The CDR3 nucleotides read TGTGCCAGCAGTTTATTAGCCGAGATTGAGCAGTTCTTC. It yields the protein CASSLLAEIEQFF.